These 31 T cell receptor beta chains originate from one sample sequenced in a study of blood T cell repertoires in COVID-19. TCRdb's table, derived via immunoSEQ multiplex PCR, lists solely in-frame clones and lacks some. The repertoire consists of about 280,000 clones, with 80% to 90% occurring once and the leading ten covering more than 9.5%. Sequencing was carried out using peripheral blood. The source of these receptors is a woman in her 70s with acute or convalescent COVID-19.

The V gene is TRBV25-1, the J gene TRBJ1-1; TRBD1 aligns across 8 bases. With V trimmed by 8 bases and J by 7 bases, 15 bases remained unmatched. Germline assignment: CDR1 MGHDK and CDR2 SYGVNS. CDR3 length equals 15 residues. CDR3 sequence (DNA): TGTGCCAGCTCTTGGGACCGGCAGGGGGCAATTGAAGCTTTCTTT. This sequence encodes CASSWDRQGAIEAFF.

The chain recombines TRBV3-1 (or the pseudogene TRBV3-2) with TRBJ2-7; 10 nucleotides match TRBD1. From germline, CDR1 is LGHDT and CDR2 YNNKEL (reference sequence). This CDR3 has 15 amino acids. J was trimmed by 0 bases and V by 4 bases; bases with no gene match: 3. DNA for the CDR3: TGTGCCAGCAGCCTCGGACAGGGGGGCTCCTACGAGCAGTACTTC. Its protein is CASSLGQGGSYEQYF.

V usage is TRBV18 and J usage is TRBJ1-2; TRBD1 is a possible D gene (5 bases). The V gene lost 4 bases and the J gene lost 6 bases, with 15 bases spanning the gap. The CDR3 runs to 14 residues. CDR1 and CDR2 from the germline V gene are KGHSH and LQKENI. The CDR3 protein is CASSRSAGGDGYTF. CDR3 in DNA: TGTGCCAGCTCACGCTCCGCCGGGGGGGATGGCTACACCTTC.

Turning to this clone: At one of its ends the junction is not consistent with the germline gene, which may arise from a read error. This chain joins TRBV10-3 and TRBJ1-1, with 7 nucleotides matching TRBD1. The CDR3 extends over 11 amino acids. Germline loops: CDR1 ENHRY, CDR2 SYGVKD. CDR3: CAISDGGQQFF. CDR3 in DNA: TGTGCCATCAGTGATGGGGGACAGCAGTTTTTT.

The chain is built from TRBV7-8 and TRBJ2-7, with 9 bases aligning to TRBD1. With V trimmed by 4 bases and J by 2 bases, 9 bases remained unmatched. Germline CDR1 SGHVS, CDR2 FQNEAQ. The CDR3 contains 16 residues. The CDR3 sequence: CASSSAGQGETYEQYF. CDR3 nucleotides: TGTGCCAGCAGCTCCGCGGGACAGGGAGAAACCTACGAGCAGTACTTC.

The chain joins TRBV3-1 (or the pseudogene TRBV3-2) to TRBJ1-2; TRBD1 is a possible D gene (6 bases). Germline CDR1 is LGHDT and CDR2 is YNNKEL (reference sequence). The V and J ends lost 4 bases and 13 bases respectively, with 19 bases between them. CDR3 length: 13 residues. CDR3 sequence (DNA): TGTGCCAGCAGCCTGTTAAGGACAGCTGACTGCACCTTC. Its translation: CASSLLRTADCTF.

The sample holds a few counts of this clone. The chain employs TRBV19 and TRBJ1-4, with 11 positions matching TRBD1. This CDR3 has 16 amino acids. From germline, CDR1 is LNHDA and CDR2 SQIVND (reference sequence). With 1 base clipped from V and 8 bases from J, the junction kept 6 bases outside the gene matches. CDR3 sequence (DNA): TGTGCCAGTAGTATAGTACGGACAGGGGGCAACGAAAAACTGTTTTTT. Amino acid sequence: CASSIVRTGGNEKLFF.

The chain uses TRBV5-6 and TRBJ1-2, with D possibly being TRBD1 (6 bases). CDR3 size: 16 residues. The V gene lost 4 bases and the J gene lost 4 bases, with 20 bases spanning the gap. Germline V gene data show CDR1 as SGHDT and CDR2 as YYEEEE. CDR3 region: CASSPGTSTYSYGYTF. CDR3 bases: TGTGCCAGCAGCCCAGGGACATCGACATATTCCTATGGCTACACCTTC.

The genes are TRBV3-1 (or the pseudogene TRBV3-2) and TRBJ1-6; 8 bases are a match to TRBD1. J gave up 9 bases and V 3 bases, and 4 bases lay outside the gene matches. CDR3 length equals 14 residues. From germline, CDR1 is LGHDT and CDR2 YNNKEL (reference sequence). The DNA for the CDR3 is TGTGCCAGCAGCCAGCATACAGGGGGTTCACCCCTCCACTTT. The encoded protein is CASSQHTGGSPLHF.

The chain links TRBV13 to TRBJ1-2; the D gene is possibly TRBD1 (6 bases). This CDR3 has 13 amino acids. Germline V gives CDR1 PRHDT, CDR2 FYEKMQ (reference sequence). V lost 5 bases to trimming and J lost 8 bases, with 15 bases between them. The CDR3 bases are TGTGCCAGCAGCCCCCGGACAGCTTACGGCTACACCTTC. It yields the protein CASSPRTAYGYTF.

The V and J genes are TRBV7-2 and TRBJ1-1; tentative D call: TRBD1 (5 bases). Germline values: CDR1 SGHTA, CDR2 FQGNSA. The CDR3 is 15 residues long. The V and J ends lost 4 bases and 5 bases respectively, with 17 bases between them. The CDR3 loop is CASSSSGGGSTEAFF. The CDR3 DNA sequence: TGTGCCAGCAGCTCGTCCGGGGGGGGGAGTACTGAAGCTTTCTTT.

This clone was picked up one time. The chain links TRBV21-1 to TRBJ1-6; TRBD1, as called in the table, went unchecked against the DNA. TRBV21-1 is assigned pseudogene status. There are 17 residues in the CDR3. The CDR3 nucleotides are TGTGCCAGCAGCAACCCAGGCAGGGGGCTAAATAATTCACCCCTCCACTTT. Its translation is CASSNPGRGLNNSPLHF.

This clone was seen a handful of times. The chain employs TRBV3-1 (or the pseudogene TRBV3-2) and TRBJ1-2; weak D call: TRBD1 (6 bases). Trimming pared 7 bases from V and 8 bases from J, leaving 23 bases between. The length of the CDR3 is 15 residues. The germline gives CDR1 LGHDT, CDR2 YNNKEL (reference sequence). The CDR3, as DNA: TGTGCCAGCAAGGGGCCCAACAGGGCCTTGGAGGGCTACACCTTC. It translates to CASKGPNRALEGYTF.

This rearrangement joins TRBV12-3 or TRBV12-4 to TRBJ1-2, with TRBD1 matching over 8 bases. This CDR3 contains 13 residues. V shed 6 bases, J shed 8 bases, and the junction held 8 bases outside the gene matches. This chain's CDR3 is CASSADRDRGYTF. The DNA of the CDR3 is TGTGCCAGCAGCGCGGACAGGGATAGGGGCTACACCTTC.

The chain is built from TRBV11-2 and TRBJ1-2; D possibly corresponds to TRBD1 (6 bases). The CDR3 has 14 amino acids. The germline V and J ends were trimmed by 5 bases and 5 bases, with 15 bases remaining between them. Germline assignment: CDR1 SGHAT and CDR2 FQNNGV. The CDR3 reads CASSTRTAIYGYTF. CDR3 coding DNA: TGTGCCAGCAGCACGAGGACAGCTATATATGGCTACACCTTC. Using reference TRBV11-2 and TRBJ1-2 for the parts outside the CDR3, the full variable domain is EAGVAQSPRYKIIEKRQSVAFWCNPISGHATLYWYQQILGQGPKLLIQFQNNGVVDDSQLPKDRFSAERLKGVDSTLKIQPAKLEDSAVYLCASSTRTAIYGYTFGSGTRLTVV.

DNA for the CDR3: TGTGCCAGCTCACCAGCAGCAGGGGACCCCTCTGGAAACACCATATATTTT. Amino acid sequence: CASSPAAGDPSGNTIYF. The chain has TRBV18 and TRBJ1-3, with TRBD1 as a possible D gene (6 bases). CDR1 and CDR2 from the germline V gene are KGHSH and LQKENI. V lost 2 bases, J lost 0 bases, and 14 bases lay in between. CDR3 length equals 17 residues.

The rearrangement uses TRBV5-6 and TRBJ1-2; no reliable D call. Germline-derived CDR1 and CDR2 are SGHDT and YYEEEE. The CDR3 loop spans 15 amino acids. V was clipped by 0 bases and J by 1 base, with 10 bases between them. The CDR3 reads CASSLGNNDNYGYTF. CDR3 bases: TGTGCCAGCAGCTTGGGCAACAACGATAACTATGGCTACACCTTC.

The rearrangement joins TRBV2 to TRBJ1-1, with 7 bases that match TRBD1. The trim removed 6 bases at V and 4 bases at J, leaving 14 bases unmatched. Germline CDR1 is SNHLY and CDR2 is FYNNEI. The CDR3 has 16 residues. For the CDR3, the DNA is TGTGCCAGCAGCCCCATAGGGACAGTTGTTGGCACTGAAGCTTTCTTT. Its translation: CASSPIGTVVGTEAFF.

This clone appeared a single time. V usage is TRBV11-1 and J usage is TRBJ2-1; possibly TRBD2 for D (5 bases). The CDR3 covers 14 residues. Per the germline V gene, CDR1 is SGHAT and CDR2 is FQDESV (reference sequence). The V and J ends lost 0 bases and 9 bases respectively, with 12 bases between them. The CDR3 nucleotides read TGTGCCAGCAGCTTAGCGCTGAGGGCGGGTGAGCAGTTCTTC. It codes for CASSLALRAGEQFF.

This clone was observed a single time. V and J are TRBV10-1 and TRBJ1-5; D unresolved. Per the germline V gene, CDR1 is WNHNN and CDR2 is SYGVQD (reference sequence). The CDR3 spans 17 residues. V lost 2 bases and J 3 bases, leaving 17 bases between the germline ends. The CDR3 here is CASSEPQTPPFNQPQHF. CDR3 coding DNA: TGCGCCAGCAGTGAGCCTCAGACACCGCCCTTCAATCAGCCCCAGCATTTT.

The CDR3 sequence: CSAAGQGGYTF. The DNA of the CDR3 is TGCAGTGCTGCCGGCCAGGGAGGCTACACCTTC. The chain carries TRBV20-1 and TRBJ1-2, with D maybe TRBD1 (5 bases). Germline CDR1 reads DFQATT; CDR2 reads SNEGSKA (reference sequence). V shed 5 bases and J shed 8 bases, with 12 bases lying between them. The CDR3 runs to 11 residues.

The chain's CDR3 is CASSSYRGPNEQFF. The CDR3 region has the DNA TGTGCCAGCAGCTCCTACAGGGGGCCCAATGAGCAGTTCTTC. The rearrangement joins TRBV11-3 to TRBJ2-1; 9 bases are a match to TRBD1. CDR3 size: 14 residues. The germline gives CDR1 SGHNT, CDR2 YENEEA. V trimming: 4 bases; J trimming: 6 bases; junction bases outside the gene matches: 4.

The genes are TRBV5-1 and TRBJ2-6, with a possible D match to TRBD2 (5 bases). V shed 0 bases and J shed 0 bases, with 13 bases lying between them. Germline V lookup: CDR1 SGHRS, CDR2 YFSETQ. This CDR3 is 18 amino acids long. CDR3 coding DNA: TGCGCCAGCAGCTTGGGGATAGGAGGCAACTCTGGGGCCAACGTCCTGACTTTC. Its translation: CASSLGIGGNSGANVLTF.

The chain uses TRBV9 and TRBJ2-1, with TRBD2 identical over 10 bases. The CDR3 contains 17 residues. Germline CDR1 and CDR2: SGDLS and YYNGEE. V lost 4 bases to trimming and J lost 2 bases; unmatched junction nucleotides: 9. The CDR3 here is CASSSLAGGPTYNEQFF. The CDR3 region has the DNA TGTGCCAGCAGCTCCTTAGCGGGGGGCCCCACCTACAATGAGCAGTTCTTC.

CDR3 sequence: CASSKATGRSPLHF. CDR3 sequence (DNA): TGTGCCAGCAGCAAAGCGACAGGGAGATCACCCCTCCACTTT. V and J are TRBV21-1 and TRBJ1-6; no DNA check was done on the table's D call, TRBD1. TRBV21-1 is shown as a pseudogene. The CDR3 length is 14 residues.

Only a few counts were recorded for this clone. V usage is TRBV6-4 and J usage is TRBJ1-1; maybe TRBD1 (6 bases). The CDR3 is made up of 13 amino acids. The germline CDR1 and CDR2 sequences are MRHNA and SNTAGT. Deletions cut 8 bases from V and 1 base from J, with 11 bases between. CDR3 sequence reads: CASGEQGNTEAFF. The CDR3 DNA is TGTGCCAGCGGAGAACAGGGGAACACTGAAGCTTTCTTT.

The V call is TRBV27, the J call TRBJ1-4; TRBD1 might be the D (5 bases). CDR1 MNHEY and CDR2 SMNVEV come from the germline V gene (reference sequence). Trimming pared 0 bases from V and 8 bases from J, leaving 16 bases between. The CDR3 loop spans 16 amino acids. CDR3 in DNA: TGTGCCAGCAGTTTATCGGGACTTCATAGCGGGGAAAAACTGTTTTTT. Translation gives CASSLSGLHSGEKLFF.

V is TRBV7-9 and J is TRBJ1-2; D is unresolved. Germline CDR1 SEHNR, CDR2 FQNEAQ (reference sequence). V was trimmed by 5 bases and J by 4 bases, leaving 8 bases between them. The CDR3 consists of 12 residues. CDR3 coding DNA: TGTGCCAGCAGCGGGGAGTTCTATGGCTACACCTTC. Protein sequence: CASSGEFYGYTF.

This clone was detected only once. V gene TRBV3-1 (or the pseudogene TRBV3-2) combines with J gene TRBJ1-2; unclear D gene. The CDR3 runs 15 residues. Trimming removed 1 base from V and 8 bases from J, with 17 bases in between. Germline V gene sequence: CDR1 LGHDT, CDR2 YNNKEL (reference sequence). CDR3 sequence: CASSQGPPPGSGYTF. CDR3 DNA sequence: TGTGCCAGCAGCCAAGGCCCTCCCCCCGGTTCGGGCTACACCTTC.

This clone was found once. This sequence joins TRBV11-2 and TRBJ2-5; 10 positions agree with TRBD2. This CDR3 is built from 16 residues. Germline lookup yields CDR1 SGHAT and CDR2 FQNNGV. With 6 bases clipped from V and 0 bases from J, the junction kept 7 bases outside the gene matches. CDR3 sequence: CASSQSGGANQETQYF. Here the CDR3 DNA reads TGTGCCAGCAGTCAAAGCGGGGGGGCAAACCAAGAGACCCAGTACTTC.

The CDR3 coding sequence is TGTGCCAGCAGCAGGGGGCCCGGAAACACCATATATTTT. Translated: CASSRGPGNTIYF. The chain carries TRBV3-1 (or the pseudogene TRBV3-2) and TRBJ1-3, with 7 bases fitting TRBD1. CDR1 and CDR2 from the germline V gene are LGHDT and YNNKEL (reference sequence). The CDR3 is 13 amino acids. V lost 5 bases, J lost 4 bases, and 2 bases stayed unmatched.